The present T cell receptor (beta chain) was sequenced within a study of blood T cell repertoires in COVID-19. The CDR3 runs 12 residues. The V gene lost 7 bases and the J gene lost 10 bases, with 14 bases spanning the gap. Sequenced by immunoSEQ multiplex PCR; TCRdb stores in-frame clones only, minus some. Of some 700,000 clones listed, around 89% are singletons. This sequence joins TRBV12-3 or TRBV12-4 and TRBJ1-5, with D perhaps matching TRBD1 (5 bases). This clonotype was obtained from a woman in her late teens or twenties with acute or convalescent COVID-19. Sequenced: peripheral blood. This CDR3 is CASTIGEGPQHF. The CDR3 region has the DNA TGTGCCAGCACCATAGGGGAGGGCCCCCAGCATTTT.